Shown below are 19 T cell receptor beta chains from a single sample sequenced in a study of cytomegalovirus exposure and HLA in healthy donors. PCR was performed using 60 Vbeta and 13 Jbeta primers. Generated by immunoSEQ multiplex PCR, the TCRdb table keeps only in-frame clones and is missing some. The sample lists some 120,000 clones; around 81% were seen once. Material: PBMCs. Receptors originate from a woman aged 25 to 39 in good health and CMV-seronegative.

This chain's CDR3 is CASKTGGSTYEQYF. CDR3 DNA sequence: TGTGCCAGCAAAACAGGGGGCTCAACCTACGAGCAGTACTTC. The V call is TRBV5-6, the J call TRBJ2-7; 9 bases are shared with TRBD1. Germline V CDR1 and CDR2: SGHDT, YYEEEE. The CDR3 is 14 residues long. Germline trimming cut 6 bases from V and 2 bases from J; bases unmatched to any gene: 6.

The CDR3 spells CASSLSRGPGTEAFF. The CDR3 DNA is TGTGCCAGCAGTCTTTCCAGGGGGCCGGGCACTGAAGCTTTCTTT. The chain employs TRBV6-5 and TRBJ1-1, with 8 nucleotides matching TRBD1. This CDR3 spans 15 amino acids. J lost 4 bases, V lost 5 bases, and 9 bases had no gene match. Germline-derived CDR1 and CDR2 are MNHEY and SVGAGI.

The chain carries TRBV18 and TRBJ1-1; no clear D. The ends were cut back, 3 bases at V and 3 bases at J, with 5 bases in the middle. This CDR3 contains 12 residues. Germline CDR1 reads KGHSH; CDR2 reads LQKENI. The CDR3 nucleotides are TGTGCCAGCTCACCCGTTGACACTGAAGCTTTCTTT. Translated, it gives CASSPVDTEAFF. Supplemented by reference TRBV18 and TRBJ1-1, the full variable domain reads NAGVMQNPRHLVRRRGQEARLRCSPMKGHSHVYWYRQLPEEGLKFMVYLQKENIIDESGMPKERFSAEFPKEGPSILRIQQVVRGDSAAYFCASSPVDTEAFFGQGTRLTVV.

This chain uses TRBV11-2 with TRBJ2-7; 10 positions agree with TRBD1. This CDR3 has 16 residues. The germline V gene has CDR1 SGHAT and CDR2 FQNNGV. J gave up 3 bases and V 0 bases, and 5 bases lay outside the gene matches. CDR3 sequence (DNA): TGTGCCAGCAGCTTAGATTCCCGGACAGGGGGCTACGAGCAGTACTTC. Its translation: CASSLDSRTGGYEQYF.

The J gene is TRBJ1-1, the V gene TRBV5-6; D is uncertain. This CDR3 is built from 11 residues. V was cut by 7 bases and J by 0 bases, with 4 bases left in between. Germline V gene data show CDR1 as SGHDT and CDR2 as YYEEEE. CDR3 residues: CASFMNTEAFF. The CDR3 nucleotides are TGTGCCAGCTTCATGAACACTGAAGCTTTCTTT. Together with reference TRBV5-6 and TRBJ1-1, the CDR3 gives the full variable domain: DAGVTQSPTHLIKTRGQQVTLRCSPKSGHDTVSWYQQALGQGPQFIFQYYEEEERQRGNFPDRFSGHQFPNYSSELNVNALLLGDSALYLCASFMNTEAFFGQGTRLTVV.

This chain links TRBV7-6 with TRBJ2-3, with D hard to call. Germline V CDR1 and CDR2: SGHVS, FNYEAQ. The CDR3 covers 12 residues. V lost 3 bases, J lost 4 bases, and 5 bases lay in between. The CDR3 protein is CASSFRADTQYF. CDR3 DNA sequence: TGTGCCAGCAGCTTTCGCGCAGATACGCAGTATTTT.

This clone was counted a single time. The J gene is TRBJ1-1, the V gene TRBV27; tentative D call: TRBD1 (5 bases). Trimming removed 2 bases from V and 11 bases from J, with 15 bases in between. The CDR3 is made up of 13 amino acids. CDR1 MNHEY and CDR2 SMNVEV come from the germline V gene (reference sequence). In DNA form, the CDR3 reads TGTGCCAGCAGTTTAGCGGGGTCGGGGGGGGCTTTCTTT. It codes for CASSLAGSGGAFF.

This clone was counted a single time. The CDR3 DNA follows: TGTGCCAGTAGTTGGGCCGAGTCTAATGAAAAACTGTTTTTT. Translating gives CASSWAESNEKLFF. The J gene is TRBJ1-4, the V gene TRBV19; D is unresolved. Per germline, CDR1 LNHDA and CDR2 SQIVND (reference sequence). The CDR3 spans 14 residues. V dropped 5 bases and J dropped 3 bases, with 10 bases sitting between them.

This clone was seen a few times. The V gene is TRBV5-1, the J gene TRBJ2-5; tentative D call: TRBD2 (5 bases). V was clipped by 4 bases and J by 5 bases, with 9 bases between them. The CDR3 has 12 amino acids. Germline V gene lookup returns CDR1 SGHRS and CDR2 YFSETQ. CDR3: CASSVTKETQYF. The CDR3 nucleotides read TGCGCCAGCAGCGTGACTAAGGAGACCCAGTACTTC.

This clone was seen a few times. The chain is built from TRBV19 and TRBJ1-2, with D hard to call. This CDR3 has 15 amino acids. The germline gives CDR1 LNHDA, CDR2 SQIVND (reference sequence). With 6 bases removed from V and 1 base from J, the gap between germline ends came to 15 bases. CDR3 protein: CASREAVSGNYGYTF. The CDR3, as DNA: TGTGCCAGTAGGGAAGCGGTTAGTGGTAACTATGGCTACACCTTC.

The rearrangement uses TRBV5-8 and TRBJ2-1, with TRBD2 as a possible D gene (6 bases). CDR3 length: 15 amino acids. Germline V gene data show CDR1 as SGHTS and CDR2 as YDEGEE. Trimming cost V 0 bases and J 3 bases, with 10 bases left between them. CDR3 sequence reads: CASSLAGSGYNEQFF. The CDR3 DNA reads TGTGCCAGCAGCTTGGCGGGTAGCGGCTACAATGAGCAGTTCTTC.

The rearrangement uses TRBV5-1 and TRBJ2-1; tentative D call: TRBD1 (6 bases). Per the germline V gene, CDR1 is SGHRS and CDR2 is YFSETQ. V gave up 6 bases and J gave up 2 bases, with 9 bases separating them. The CDR3 has 13 residues. The CDR3: CASTGDAYNEQFF. CDR3 DNA: TGCGCCAGCACAGGGGATGCCTACAATGAGCAGTTCTTC. Filled out from reference TRBV5-1 and TRBJ2-1, the complete variable domain reads KAGVTQTPRYLIKTRGQQVTLSCSPISGHRSVSWYQQTPGQGLQFLFEYFSETQRNKGNFPGRFSGRQFSNSRSEMNVSTLELGDSALYLCASTGDAYNEQFFGPGTRLTVL.

The chain is built from TRBV28 and TRBJ2-6, with D hard to call. Germline CDR1 MDHEN, CDR2 SYDVKM. The V end was cut by 5 bases, the J end by 1 base, with 15 bases between. The CDR3 consists of 17 residues. The CDR3 nucleotides are TGTGCCAGCAGTGAGGAGCGCGGCTCATCTGGGGCCAACGTCCTGACTTTC. This sequence encodes CASSEERGSSGANVLTF.

V gene TRBV25-1 combines with J gene TRBJ2-3; 8 positions agree with TRBD1. CDR1 and CDR2 (germline): MGHDK, SYGVNS. The CDR3 has 15 amino acids. After removal of 3 bases from V and 1 base from J, the junction contained 3 bases not matched to a gene. In nucleotides, the CDR3 is TGTGCCAGCAGTGAGACAGGGGACCGCACAGATACGCAGTATTTT. As protein: CASSETGDRTDTQYF.

This rearrangement joins TRBV9 to TRBJ2-7; 11 bases line up with TRBD1. CDR3 length equals 15 residues. V gave up 2 bases and J gave up 3 bases; unmatched junction bases: 4. Germline V lookup: CDR1 SGDLS, CDR2 YYNGEE. The CDR3 region has the DNA TGTGCCAGCAGCGTTGGGACAGGGGGTTACTACGAGCAGTACTTC. Protein sequence: CASSVGTGGYYEQYF. Based on the CDR3 plus reference TRBV9 and TRBJ2-7, the full variable domain is DSGVTQTPKHLITATGQRVTLRCSPRSGDLSVYWYQQSLDQGLQFLIQYYNGEERAKGNILERFSAQQFPDLHSELNLSSLELGDSALYFCASSVGTGGYYEQYFGPGTRLTVT.

The rearrangement uses TRBV19 and TRBJ2-1; 10 nucleotides align to TRBD2. Germline lookup yields CDR1 LNHDA and CDR2 SQIVND (reference sequence). J was trimmed by 3 bases and V by 0 bases; bases with no gene match: 2. The CDR3 consists of 16 residues. CDR3 bases: TGTGCCAGTAGTATAGACGGGACTAGCGACTACAATGAGCAGTTCTTC. This gives the protein CASSIDGTSDYNEQFF. Variable domain in full (rest from reference TRBV19 and TRBJ2-1): DGGITQSPKYLFRKEGQNVTLSCEQNLNHDAMYWYRQDPGQGLRLIYYSQIVNDFQKGDIAEGYSVSREKKESFPLTVTSAQKNPTAFYLCASSIDGTSDYNEQFFGPGTRLTVL.

The chain links TRBV5-8 to TRBJ2-7; the D gene is possibly TRBD1 (5 bases). V lost 0 bases to trimming and J lost 2 bases, with 12 bases between them. CDR1 and CDR2 from the germline V gene are SGHTS and YDEGEE. CDR3 length: 15 residues. This chain's CDR3 is CASSLAQQGAYEQYF. Here the CDR3 DNA reads TGTGCCAGCAGCTTGGCCCAGCAGGGCGCCTACGAGCAGTACTTC. Variable domain in full (rest from reference TRBV5-8 and TRBJ2-7): EAGVTQSPTHLIKTRGQQATLRCSPISGHTSVYWYQQALGLGLQFLLWYDEGEERNRGNFPPRFSGRQFPNYSSELNVNALELEDSALYLCASSLAQQGAYEQYFGPGTRLTVT.

The rearrangement joins TRBV5-6 to TRBJ2-2, with TRBD1 as a possible D gene (5 bases). The CDR3 covers 17 residues. Germline V gene lookup returns CDR1 SGHDT and CDR2 YYEEEE. The V and J ends lost 2 bases and 3 bases respectively, with 17 bases between them. CDR3 protein: CASSFAVDSSHTGELFF. The CDR3 nucleotides read TGTGCCAGCAGCTTTGCCGTCGACAGCTCCCACACCGGGGAGCTGTTTTTT.

The chain employs TRBV6-5 and TRBJ2-7; tentative D call: TRBD2 (6 bases). CDR3 length: 13 amino acids. The V gene lost 6 bases and the J gene lost 2 bases, with 11 bases spanning the gap. Germline values: CDR1 MNHEY, CDR2 SVGAGI. In nucleotides, the CDR3 is TGTGCCAGCAGGGGCGGGGAGGCCTACGAGCAGTACTTC. Amino acids: CASRGGEAYEQYF.